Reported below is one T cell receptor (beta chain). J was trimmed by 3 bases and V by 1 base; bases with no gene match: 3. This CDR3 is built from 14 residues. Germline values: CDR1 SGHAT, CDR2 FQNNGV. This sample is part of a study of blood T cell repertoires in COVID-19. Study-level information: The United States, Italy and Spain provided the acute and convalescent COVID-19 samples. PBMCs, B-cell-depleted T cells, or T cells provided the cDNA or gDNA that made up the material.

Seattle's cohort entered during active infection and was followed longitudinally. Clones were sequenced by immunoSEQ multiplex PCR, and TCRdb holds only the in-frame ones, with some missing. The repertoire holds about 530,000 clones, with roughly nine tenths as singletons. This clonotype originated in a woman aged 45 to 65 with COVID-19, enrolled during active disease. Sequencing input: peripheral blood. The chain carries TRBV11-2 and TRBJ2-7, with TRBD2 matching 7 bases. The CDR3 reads CASSLGLADYEQYF. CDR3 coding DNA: TGTGCCAGCAGCTTAGGTCTAGCGGACTACGAGCAGTACTTC.